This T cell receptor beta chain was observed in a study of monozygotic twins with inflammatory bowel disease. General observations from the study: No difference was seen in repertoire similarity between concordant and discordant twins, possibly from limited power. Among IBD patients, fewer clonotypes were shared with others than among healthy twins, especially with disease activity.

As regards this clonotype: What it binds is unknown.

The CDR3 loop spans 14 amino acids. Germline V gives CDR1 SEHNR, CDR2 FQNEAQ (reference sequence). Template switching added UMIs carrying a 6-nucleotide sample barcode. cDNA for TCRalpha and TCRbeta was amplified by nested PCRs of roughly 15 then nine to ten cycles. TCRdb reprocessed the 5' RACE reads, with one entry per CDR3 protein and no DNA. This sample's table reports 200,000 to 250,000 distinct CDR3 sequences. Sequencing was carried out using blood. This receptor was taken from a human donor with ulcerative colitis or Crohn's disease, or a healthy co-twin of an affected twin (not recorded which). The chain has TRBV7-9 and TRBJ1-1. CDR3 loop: CASSLEGLGTEAFF.